These 11 T cell receptor beta chains were all obtained from the same sample, sequenced in a study of T cell responses to AZD1222 COVID-19 vaccine. The data were produced by immunoSEQ multiplex PCR, yet TCRdb's version contains in-frame clones alone and is incomplete. The table includes 100,000 to 130,000 clones, approximately 90% detected once. The source was peripheral blood, collected on day 0 of AZD1222 vaccination. The receptors here all came from an adult in good health.

J is TRBJ2-5 and V is TRBV9; D not resolved. CDR3 length: 11 amino acids. The V and J ends lost 7 bases and 5 bases respectively, with 9 bases between them. The germline V gene encodes CDR1 SGDLS and CDR2 YYNGEE. DNA of the CDR3: TGTGCCAGCGGTTCCAGGGAGACCCAGTACTTC. Translation gives CASGSRETQYF.

The chain joins TRBV19 to TRBJ1-5, with 7 bases that match TRBD1. This CDR3 region has 16 residues. The V gene's germline CDR1 is LNHDA and CDR2 SQIVND (reference sequence). Trimming at V came to 5 bases and at J to 6 bases, leaving 13 bases not matched to a gene. The CDR3, as DNA: TGTGCCAGTAGTCCCCAGGTCGGCAGGGGGGGTCAGCCCCAGCATTTT. It yields the protein CASSPQVGRGGQPQHF.

This clone has a single count. V and J are TRBV28 and TRBJ1-2; 7 nucleotides align to TRBD1. CDR3 size: 16 residues. Germline assignment: CDR1 MDHEN and CDR2 SYDVKM. V shed 0 bases and J 8 bases; nucleotides not matched to a gene: 12. The CDR3 DNA reads TGTGCCAGCAGTTTATGGCCCTGGCAGGGGGGTGGGGGCTACACCTTC. It is translated as CASSLWPWQGGGGYTF.

The V and J genes are TRBV4-1 and TRBJ2-7; the match to TRBD2 covers 12 bases. V lost 3 bases and J lost 3; bases outside the gene matches: 3. Germline V gene sequence: CDR1 MGHRA, CDR2 YSYEKL. The CDR3 runs 15 residues. CDR3 nucleotides: TGCGCCAGCAGCCACCGACTAGCGGGGGACTACGAGCAGTACTTC. The encoded protein is CASSHRLAGDYEQYF.

The chain combines TRBV7-2 with TRBJ2-2; D not resolved. This CDR3 comprises 14 residues. V lost 1 base and J 2 bases, leaving 5 bases between the germline ends. Germline CDR1 and CDR2: SGHTA and FQGNSA. The CDR3 DNA sequence: TGTGCCAGCAGCTTAGTGGACAACACCGGGGAGCTGTTTTTT. As protein: CASSLVDNTGELFF.

V gene TRBV7-2 combines with J gene TRBJ2-5; D unclear. The CDR3 loop spans 13 amino acids. V was pared by 5 bases and J by 3 bases, with 10 bases between. From germline, CDR1 is SGHTA and CDR2 FQGNSA. CDR3 sequence: CASSIGREETQYF. The CDR3 region has the DNA TGTGCCAGCAGCATTGGACGTGAAGAGACCCAGTACTTC.

V usage is TRBV6-2 or TRBV6-3 and J usage is TRBJ1-5; unclear D gene. The V and J ends lost 2 bases and 6 bases respectively, with 2 bases between them. The V gene's germline CDR1 is MNHEY and CDR2 SVGEGT. The CDR3 runs to 11 residues. CDR3 in amino acids: CASSYPQPQHF. CDR3 nucleotides: TGTGCCAGCAGTTACCCTCAGCCCCAGCATTTT.

This chain links TRBV21-1 with TRBJ2-3. TRBV21-1 is termed a pseudogene. This CDR3 has 16 residues. The CDR3 reads CASSKDDGASTDTQYF. The CDR3 nucleotides are TGTGCCAGCAGCAAAGATGACGGGGCTAGCACAGATACGCAGTATTTT.

This clone has a handful of counts. The genes are TRBV5-6 and TRBJ1-6, with 8 positions matching TRBD1. J was trimmed by 8 bases and V by 3 bases; bases with no gene match: 4. Germline V gene data show CDR1 as SGHDT and CDR2 as YYEEEE. CDR3 length equals 14 residues. The CDR3 nucleotides are TGTGCCAGCAGCTGGACAGGGCCTGATTCACCCCTCCACTTT. Its protein product is CASSWTGPDSPLHF.

V usage is TRBV30 and J usage is TRBJ2-1; D is ambiguous. This CDR3 comprises 12 residues. Germline values: CDR1 GTSNPN, CDR2 SVGIG (reference sequence). V dropped 3 bases and J dropped 4 bases, with 7 bases sitting between them. CDR3 loop: CAWSSEYNEQFF. CDR3 DNA: TGTGCCTGGAGCTCAGAGTACAATGAGCAGTTCTTC.

This rearrangement joins TRBV7-9 to TRBJ1-2, with 7 positions matching TRBD1. The J segment lost 4 bases and the V segment lost 2 bases, leaving 16 bases of the junction unmatched. The CDR3 is 18 residues long. Per the germline V gene, CDR1 is SEHNR and CDR2 is FQNEAQ (reference sequence). CDR3 amino acids: CASSLYGTETHNLYGYTF. The CDR3 bases are TGTGCCAGCAGCTTATATGGGACAGAAACCCACAATCTCTATGGCTACACCTTC.